This T cell receptor beta chain was recorded in a study of regulatory T cells in long-lasting Graves disease. As for time point: newly diagnosed GD, antithyroid drugs for less than 3 months. Following extraction of RNA from PBMCs, that RNA was used to make the TCR library. Sequencing libraries for TCR beta were prepared with iRepertoire HTBI primers and Arm-PCR of CDR3 regions. From the multiplex PCR reads, TCRdb called clonotypes with MiXCR, one entry per CDR3 protein. This table has 450,000 to 600,000 distinct CDR3 sequences, under 20% appearing once. Germline values: CDR1 KGHSH, CDR2 LQKENI. CDR3 size: 14 residues. Trimming took 8 bases from V and 2 from J, leaving 12 bases between them. This clonotype was counted many times. The sample also formed part of further work on T cells in Graves' hyperthyroidism and ophthalmopathy.

This clonotype originated in a man in his forties with Graves disease. Source: peripheral blood mononuclear cells (PBMCs), taken at new diagnosis, from a patient treated with antithyroid drugs. This chain uses TRBV18 with TRBJ2-2; D might be TRBD1 (6 bases). The CDR3 DNA sequence: TGTGCCAGCAGTGGACAGATAAACACCGGGGAGCTGTTTTTT. Its translation: CASSGQINTGELFF.